The 20 T cell receptor beta chains in this list originate from one sample, sequenced in a study of blood T cell repertoires in COVID-19. Generated by immunoSEQ multiplex PCR, the TCRdb table keeps only in-frame clones and is missing some. The table has approximately 200,000 clones, about 84% seen once. The material sequenced was PBMCs or T cells enriched from blood (not recorded which). These receptors were obtained from a woman aged 25 to 39 who had recovered from COVID-19.

The V call is TRBV5-1, the J call TRBJ2-1; the D gene is possibly TRBD2 (5 bases). The CDR3 is 17 amino acids. Germline V gene sequence: CDR1 SGHRS, CDR2 YFSETQ. The germline V and J ends were trimmed by 3 bases and 4 bases, with 20 bases remaining between them. CDR3 nucleotide sequence: TGCGCCAGCAGCTCTCTGTTTGAGGGCCGAGATTACAATGAGCAGTTCTTC. As protein: CASSSLFEGRDYNEQFF.

This clone was found once. The V and J genes are TRBV10-3 and TRBJ1-2, with 7 bases matching TRBD1. With V trimmed by 10 bases and J by 7 bases, 18 bases remained unmatched. CDR1 and CDR2 (germline): ENHRY, SYGVKD. The CDR3 is made up of 15 amino acids. CDR3 sequence: CATEKGQDYFSGYTF. The CDR3 DNA follows: TGTGCCACCGAAAAAGGACAGGATTATTTTAGTGGCTACACCTTC.

The CDR3 nucleotides read TGCGCCAGCAGCTTAGGCGGGAGTGGGGCAGATACGCAGTATTTT. This codes for CASSLGGSGADTQYF. The rearrangement uses TRBV5-1 and TRBJ2-3; the match to TRBD2 covers 7 bases. The germline V gene has CDR1 SGHRS and CDR2 YFSETQ. J lost 4 bases, V lost 2 bases, and 7 bases had no gene match. There are 15 residues in the CDR3.

Comment on this clone: Relative to the germline gene, one junction end is altered; a read error may explain this. The V and J genes are TRBV4-2 and TRBJ1-1; D not certain. Germline V gives CDR1 LGHNA, CDR2 YNFKEQ. CDR3 length: 15 residues. CDR3 amino acids: CASSQEEEGTYSVVF. CDR3 sequence (DNA): TGTGCCAGCAGCCAAGAGGAGGAAGGTACCTATTCGGTGGTCTTT.

The chain recombines TRBV5-1 with TRBJ2-7; tentatively, D is TRBD2 (7 bases). The CDR3 contains 14 residues. Germline-derived CDR1 and CDR2 are SGHRS and YFSETQ. V lost 2 bases and J 5 bases, leaving 14 bases between the germline ends. DNA of the CDR3: TGCGCCAGCAGCTTTTACGGGGGGCGCGACGAGCAGTACTTC. Its translation: CASSFYGGRDEQYF. The full variable domain, its missing parts supplied by reference TRBV5-1 and TRBJ2-7, is KAGVTQTPRYLIKTRGQQVTLSCSPISGHRSVSWYQQTPGQGLQFLFEYFSETQRNKGNFPGRFSGRQFSNSRSEMNVSTLELGDSALYLCASSFYGGRDEQYFGPGTRLTVT.

This clone was picked up one time. The chain is built from TRBV4-2 and TRBJ2-1; 8 bases map to TRBD2. Looked up from germline, CDR1 is LGHNA and CDR2 is YNFKEQ. The length of the CDR3 is 15 residues. V shed 3 bases and J 5 bases; nucleotides not matched to a gene: 6. The CDR3 DNA reads TGTGCCAGCAGCCAGGAACTAGCGGAAAACAATGAGCAGTTCTTC. Protein sequence: CASSQELAENNEQFF.

This clone was counted between two and nine times. The chain employs TRBV6-4 and TRBJ1-6; TRBD1 might be the D (6 bases). This CDR3 spans 14 amino acids. V was clipped by 3 bases and J by 5 bases, with 8 bases between them. Germline V lookup: CDR1 MRHNA, CDR2 SNTAGT. The CDR3 DNA sequence: TGTGCCAGCAGTGAAGGGGGTGATAATTCACCCCTCCACTTT. Its protein is CASSEGGDNSPLHF.

The chain joins TRBV7-9 to TRBJ1-2, with D unclear. Per germline, CDR1 SEHNR and CDR2 FQNEAQ (reference sequence). V lost 0 bases and J 2 bases, leaving 4 bases between the germline ends. The CDR3 totals 13 residues. CDR3 in amino acids: CASSLAQNYGYTF. CDR3 DNA sequence: TGTGCCAGCAGCTTAGCGCAGAACTATGGCTACACCTTC.

The chain joins TRBV4-1 to TRBJ1-2, with 9 bases lining up with TRBD1. The CDR3 has 17 residues. J gave up 8 bases and V 2 bases, and 15 bases lay outside the gene matches. The germline gives CDR1 MGHRA, CDR2 YSYEKL. CDR3 sequence (DNA): TGCGCCAGCAGCCAAACGGGACAGGGTGGCCCATGGGAGGGCTACACCTTC. It yields the protein CASSQTGQGGPWEGYTF.

The chain recombines TRBV5-1 with TRBJ2-1, with D perhaps TRBD2 (6 bases). Germline CDR1 reads SGHRS; CDR2 reads YFSETQ. CDR3 length equals 16 residues. Trimming took 3 bases from V and 4 from J, leaving 17 bases between them. In nucleotides, the CDR3 is TGCGCCAGCAGCTCCGGCACGCGTGGGACTTACAATGAGCAGTTCTTC. Translating it yields CASSSGTRGTYNEQFF.

This CDR3 reads CASRSRDTPNQPQHF. The DNA for the CDR3 is TGTGCCAGCAGGAGCCGCGACACCCCCAATCAGCCCCAGCATTTT. The chain joins TRBV6-5 to TRBJ1-5, with D uncertain. Germline V gives CDR1 MNHEY, CDR2 SVGAGI. The CDR3 has 15 amino acids. V lost 6 bases, J lost 3 bases, and 15 bases lay in between.

The rearrangement joins TRBV29-1 to TRBJ1-2, with 11 bases identical to TRBD1. Germline values: CDR1 SQVTM, CDR2 ANQGSEA. Trimming took 7 bases from V and 7 from J; bases not matched to a gene: 8. The CDR3 is 13 residues long. Here the CDR3 reads CSATDRGLSGYTF. CDR3 in DNA: TGCAGCGCCACGGACAGGGGGCTGAGTGGCTACACCTTC. Combining the CDR3 with reference TRBV29-1 and TRBJ1-2 gives the whole variable domain SAVISQKPSRDICQRGTSLTIQCQVDSQVTMMFWYRQQPGQSLTLIATANQGSEATYESGFVIDKFPISRPNLTFSTLTVSNMSPEDSSIYLCSATDRGLSGYTFGSGTRLTVV.

The rearrangement joins TRBV30 to TRBJ2-1; TRBD2 matches 14 bases. Trimming cost V 6 bases and J 5 bases; bases outside gene matches: 15. The CDR3 is made up of 18 amino acids. Germline V lookup: CDR1 GTSNPN, CDR2 SVGIG (reference sequence). In DNA, the CDR3 is TGTGCCTGCGGGACTAGCGGGGGAAGTTGGTCAAACGACAATGAGCAGTTCTTC. This gives the protein CACGTSGGSWSNDNEQFF.

This chain joins TRBV2 and TRBJ2-7; maybe TRBD2 (6 bases). The germline V gene encodes CDR1 SNHLY and CDR2 FYNNEI. There are 16 residues in the CDR3. V lost 2 bases and J 4 bases, leaving 18 bases between the germline ends. This chain's CDR3 is CASSERAGRGGYEQYF. CDR3 coding DNA: TGTGCCAGCAGTGAAAGGGCGGGAAGGGGCGGATACGAGCAGTACTTC.

The J gene is TRBJ2-7, the V gene TRBV14; 9 bases map to TRBD2. Germline loops: CDR1 SGHDN, CDR2 FVKESK. Trimming at V came to 6 bases and at J to 6 bases, leaving 6 bases not matched to a gene. This CDR3 is 13 amino acids long. In DNA form, the CDR3 reads TGTGCCAGCAGAATAGCGGGAGTCGGCGAGCAGTACTTC. It encodes CASRIAGVGEQYF. Full variable domain (remainder filled in from reference TRBV14 and TRBJ2-7): EAGVTQFPSHSVIEKGQTVTLRCDPISGHDNLYWYRRVMGKEIKFLLHFVKESKQDESGMPNNRFLAERTGGTYSTLKVQPAELEDSGVYFCASRIAGVGEQYFGPGTRLTVT.

The chain employs TRBV4-1 and TRBJ2-5; D might be TRBD2 (5 bases). The CDR3 consists of 15 residues. CDR1 and CDR2 (germline): MGHRA, YSYEKL. The V end was cut by 4 bases, the J end by 4 bases, with 16 bases between. CDR3 coding DNA: TGCGCCAGCAGCCCCCTCCCCAAGGAGGTAGAGACCCAGTACTTC. Residues: CASSPLPKEVETQYF.

The chain employs TRBV19 and TRBJ2-2; the D gene is possibly TRBD1 (5 bases). Trimming left V 8 bases short and J 5 bases short, with 9 bases between. The germline V gene encodes CDR1 LNHDA and CDR2 SQIVND (reference sequence). The CDR3 length is 12 residues. DNA for the CDR3: TGTGCCAGTGGGCAGGGAACCGGGGAGCTGTTTTTT. The encoded protein is CASGQGTGELFF. The whole variable domain, remainder taken from reference TRBV19 and TRBJ2-2, is DGGITQSPKYLFRKEGQNVTLSCEQNLNHDAMYWYRQDPGQGLRLIYYSQIVNDFQKGDIAEGYSVSREKKESFPLTVTSAQKNPTAFYLCASGQGTGELFFGEGSRLTVL.

V and J are TRBV2 and TRBJ2-4, with TRBD1 matching 8 bases. The CDR3 contains 17 residues. CDR1 SNHLY and CDR2 FYNNEI come from the germline V gene. V was clipped by 4 bases and J by 0 bases; unmatched bases: 8. The CDR3 nucleotides are TGTGCCAGCAGTGCGGGACAGGCTAAGATAGCCAAAAACATTCAGTACTTC. Protein product: CASSAGQAKIAKNIQYF.

The rearrangement joins TRBV9 to TRBJ1-2, with 7 bases matching TRBD1. The CDR3 is 13 amino acids. J lost 4 bases, V lost 2 bases, and 2 bases had no gene match. Germline lookup yields CDR1 SGDLS and CDR2 YYNGEE. The CDR3 region has the DNA TGTGCCAGCAGCGTTTCAGGGGGCTATGGCTACACCTTC. This sequence encodes CASSVSGGYGYTF.

V is TRBV7-2 and J is TRBJ1-5; TRBD1 matches at 7 bases. The CDR3 totals 17 residues. The germline gives CDR1 SGHTA, CDR2 FQGNSA. After removal of 0 bases from V and 4 bases from J, the junction contained 9 bases not matched to a gene. In nucleotides, the CDR3 is TGTGCCAGCAGCTTAGCTTGGACGACAGGGCCAAATCAGCCCCAGCATTTT. This sequence encodes CASSLAWTTGPNQPQHF.